This TCR beta chain was obtained from a study of regulatory T cells in long-lasting Graves disease. Study-wide findings and caveats: Persistent Graves' patients had lower TCR diversity than newly diagnosed ones. TRBV28, TRBJ1-2 and TRBJ2-5 emerged as the favored segments in persistent disease.

This clonotype has at least ten counts. What it recognizes is unknown. Library construction for TCR beta used iRepertoire HTBI primers and Arm-PCR of CDR3 regions. A single record per CDR3 protein comes from TCRdb applying MiXCR to the multiplex PCR reads. The table shows about 430,000 distinct CDR3 sequences, with about 15% occurring only once. Regarding time point: newly diagnosed GD, antithyroid drugs for less than 3 months. PBMC RNA was the source of the TCR library. The CDR3 has 15 amino acids. V lost 0 bases to trimming and J lost 1 base, with 7 bases between them. CDR1 is MNHNS and CDR2 is SASEGT in the germline V gene. This sample was also put to use in a study of T cells in Graves' hyperthyroidism and ophthalmopathy. As that report states: HTBI primers drove first-round RT-PCR of the TCR CDR3.

This sequence originates from a woman aged 40 to 49 with Graves disease. This chain links TRBV6-1 with TRBJ1-3, with D uncertain. The source material was peripheral blood mononuclear cells (PBMCs), sampled at new diagnosis, from a patient treated with antithyroid drugs. The CDR3 DNA reads TGTGCCAGCAGTGAAGCGGTGGGGTCTGGAAACACCATATATTTT. It specifies CASSEAVGSGNTIYF.